This T cell receptor (beta chain) derives from a study of blood T cell repertoires in COVID-19. Study as a whole: COVID-19 samples from acute and convalescent phases originated in the United States, Italy and Spain. Sources were T cells, B-cell-depleted T cells, or PBMCs; the material itself was cDNA or gDNA.

Original data processing: Amplification of reference gene primers was used by the study to estimate nucleated cell counts. TCRdb's table, derived via immunoSEQ multiplex PCR, lists solely in-frame clones and lacks some. That table is the source of V, J and clone size, and D and trimming were worked out from the DNA. The data show more than 95,000 clones, roughly 91% seen once. V was trimmed by 1 base and J by 1 base, leaving 13 bases between them. The germline V gene encodes CDR1 SGHTA and CDR2 FQGNSA. The CDR3 totals 16 residues. The sequence was collected from a human donor in a cohort sampled during active COVID-19. What was sequenced was peripheral blood. This chain connects TRBV7-2 to TRBJ1-1; D possibly corresponds to TRBD1 (5 bases). CDR3 protein: CASSLGTSPRNTEAFF. Here the CDR3 DNA reads TGTGCCAGCAGCTTAGGGACATCCCCCCGGAACACTGAAGCTTTCTTT.